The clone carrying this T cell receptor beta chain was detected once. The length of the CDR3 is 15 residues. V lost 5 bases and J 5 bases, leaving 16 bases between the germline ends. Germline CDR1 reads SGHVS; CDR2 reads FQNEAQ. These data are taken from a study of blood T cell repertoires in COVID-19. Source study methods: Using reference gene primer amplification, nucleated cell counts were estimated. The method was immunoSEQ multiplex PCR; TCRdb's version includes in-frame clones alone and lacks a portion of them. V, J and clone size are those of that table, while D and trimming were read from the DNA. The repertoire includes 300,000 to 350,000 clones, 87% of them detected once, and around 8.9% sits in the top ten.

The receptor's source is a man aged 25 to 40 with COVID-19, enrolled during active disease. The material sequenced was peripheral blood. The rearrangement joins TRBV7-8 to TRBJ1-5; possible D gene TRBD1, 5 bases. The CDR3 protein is CASSPGGRVYQPQHF. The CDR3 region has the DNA TGTGCCAGCAGCCCGGGGGGAAGGGTTTATCAGCCCCAGCATTTT.